Sequencing of this T cell receptor (beta chain) was carried out in a study of cytomegalovirus exposure and HLA in healthy donors. Regarding the study as a whole: Across HLA loci, a later analysis found differing TCR association rates, with DRB1 most and HLA-C fewest.

This clone was seen once. Its specificity is unknown. V shed 3 bases, J shed 7 bases, and the junction held 5 bases outside the gene matches. The CDR3 covers 14 residues. Looked up from germline, CDR1 is MDHEN and CDR2 is SYDVKM. The study ran its PCR with 60 Vbeta and 13 Jbeta primers. Only in-frame clones appear in the TCRdb table, and some are missing; sequencing was by immunoSEQ multiplex PCR. Altogether about 130,000 clones are present, 60% to 80% being singletons, with the ten largest covering about 1%. The specimen was PBMCs. V gene TRBV28 combines with J gene TRBJ2-4; TRBD1 agrees at 8 bases. The clonotype comes from a male donor in good health and CMV-seronegative. The CDR3 DNA sequence: TGTGCCAGCAGTTTTGGGGGACAGGCTAACATTCAGTACTTC. Its translation: CASSFGGQANIQYF.